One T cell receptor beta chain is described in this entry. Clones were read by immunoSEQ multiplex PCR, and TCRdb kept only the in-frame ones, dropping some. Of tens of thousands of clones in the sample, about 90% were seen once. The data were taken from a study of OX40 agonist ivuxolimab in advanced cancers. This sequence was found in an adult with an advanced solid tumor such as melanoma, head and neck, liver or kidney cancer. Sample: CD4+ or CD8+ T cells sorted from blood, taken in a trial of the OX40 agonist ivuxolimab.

In DNA form, the CDR3 reads TGTGCCAGTAGTGTGGAGAACACTGAAGCTTTCTTT. Translating it yields CASSVENTEAFF. This sequence joins TRBV19 and TRBJ1-1, with D hard to call. Trimming left V 5 bases short and J 1 base short, with 5 bases between. The CDR3 has 12 residues. CDR1 LNHDA and CDR2 SQIVND come from the germline V gene (reference sequence).